This entry is about one T cell receptor (beta chain). Per the original data handling: Counts of nucleated cells, estimated from reference gene primer amplification, were obtained. Sequencing used immunoSEQ multiplex PCR; TCRdb keeps in-frame clones, though not all of them. The V and J calls and clone size were taken over from that table, and D and trimming were inferred from the DNA. Found here are fewer than 200,000 clones, 84% of them singletons; the top ten hold around 7.6%. Germline loops: CDR1 SQVTM, CDR2 ANQGSEA. Trimming took 2 bases from V and 8 from J, leaving 9 bases between them. This CDR3 contains 11 residues. The data originate from a study of blood T cell repertoires in COVID-19. About the study: Nucleic acid was either cDNA or gDNA, and it came from T cells, B-cell-depleted T cells, or PBMCs.

Material: peripheral blood. The TCR comes from a man aged 35 to 55 who had recovered from COVID-19. The chain links TRBV29-1 to TRBJ1-2, with D possibly being TRBD1 (5 bases). The DNA of the CDR3 is TGCAGCGTTGAACAGGGCGGAGGCTACACCTTC. This translates into CSVEQGGGYTF.